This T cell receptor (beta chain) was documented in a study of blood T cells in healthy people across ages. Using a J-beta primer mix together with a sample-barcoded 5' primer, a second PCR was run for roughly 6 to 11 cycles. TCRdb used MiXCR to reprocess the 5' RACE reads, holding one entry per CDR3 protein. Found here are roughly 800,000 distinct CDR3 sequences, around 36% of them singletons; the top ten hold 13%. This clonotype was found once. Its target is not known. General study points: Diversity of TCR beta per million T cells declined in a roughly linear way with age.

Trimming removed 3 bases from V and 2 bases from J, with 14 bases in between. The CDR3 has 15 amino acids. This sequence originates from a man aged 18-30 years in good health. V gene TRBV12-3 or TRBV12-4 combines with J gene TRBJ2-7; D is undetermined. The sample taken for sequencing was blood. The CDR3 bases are TGTGCCAGCAGTTTCGGTTACTTCTCTCCCTACGAGCAGTACTTC. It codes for CASSFGYFSPYEQYF.